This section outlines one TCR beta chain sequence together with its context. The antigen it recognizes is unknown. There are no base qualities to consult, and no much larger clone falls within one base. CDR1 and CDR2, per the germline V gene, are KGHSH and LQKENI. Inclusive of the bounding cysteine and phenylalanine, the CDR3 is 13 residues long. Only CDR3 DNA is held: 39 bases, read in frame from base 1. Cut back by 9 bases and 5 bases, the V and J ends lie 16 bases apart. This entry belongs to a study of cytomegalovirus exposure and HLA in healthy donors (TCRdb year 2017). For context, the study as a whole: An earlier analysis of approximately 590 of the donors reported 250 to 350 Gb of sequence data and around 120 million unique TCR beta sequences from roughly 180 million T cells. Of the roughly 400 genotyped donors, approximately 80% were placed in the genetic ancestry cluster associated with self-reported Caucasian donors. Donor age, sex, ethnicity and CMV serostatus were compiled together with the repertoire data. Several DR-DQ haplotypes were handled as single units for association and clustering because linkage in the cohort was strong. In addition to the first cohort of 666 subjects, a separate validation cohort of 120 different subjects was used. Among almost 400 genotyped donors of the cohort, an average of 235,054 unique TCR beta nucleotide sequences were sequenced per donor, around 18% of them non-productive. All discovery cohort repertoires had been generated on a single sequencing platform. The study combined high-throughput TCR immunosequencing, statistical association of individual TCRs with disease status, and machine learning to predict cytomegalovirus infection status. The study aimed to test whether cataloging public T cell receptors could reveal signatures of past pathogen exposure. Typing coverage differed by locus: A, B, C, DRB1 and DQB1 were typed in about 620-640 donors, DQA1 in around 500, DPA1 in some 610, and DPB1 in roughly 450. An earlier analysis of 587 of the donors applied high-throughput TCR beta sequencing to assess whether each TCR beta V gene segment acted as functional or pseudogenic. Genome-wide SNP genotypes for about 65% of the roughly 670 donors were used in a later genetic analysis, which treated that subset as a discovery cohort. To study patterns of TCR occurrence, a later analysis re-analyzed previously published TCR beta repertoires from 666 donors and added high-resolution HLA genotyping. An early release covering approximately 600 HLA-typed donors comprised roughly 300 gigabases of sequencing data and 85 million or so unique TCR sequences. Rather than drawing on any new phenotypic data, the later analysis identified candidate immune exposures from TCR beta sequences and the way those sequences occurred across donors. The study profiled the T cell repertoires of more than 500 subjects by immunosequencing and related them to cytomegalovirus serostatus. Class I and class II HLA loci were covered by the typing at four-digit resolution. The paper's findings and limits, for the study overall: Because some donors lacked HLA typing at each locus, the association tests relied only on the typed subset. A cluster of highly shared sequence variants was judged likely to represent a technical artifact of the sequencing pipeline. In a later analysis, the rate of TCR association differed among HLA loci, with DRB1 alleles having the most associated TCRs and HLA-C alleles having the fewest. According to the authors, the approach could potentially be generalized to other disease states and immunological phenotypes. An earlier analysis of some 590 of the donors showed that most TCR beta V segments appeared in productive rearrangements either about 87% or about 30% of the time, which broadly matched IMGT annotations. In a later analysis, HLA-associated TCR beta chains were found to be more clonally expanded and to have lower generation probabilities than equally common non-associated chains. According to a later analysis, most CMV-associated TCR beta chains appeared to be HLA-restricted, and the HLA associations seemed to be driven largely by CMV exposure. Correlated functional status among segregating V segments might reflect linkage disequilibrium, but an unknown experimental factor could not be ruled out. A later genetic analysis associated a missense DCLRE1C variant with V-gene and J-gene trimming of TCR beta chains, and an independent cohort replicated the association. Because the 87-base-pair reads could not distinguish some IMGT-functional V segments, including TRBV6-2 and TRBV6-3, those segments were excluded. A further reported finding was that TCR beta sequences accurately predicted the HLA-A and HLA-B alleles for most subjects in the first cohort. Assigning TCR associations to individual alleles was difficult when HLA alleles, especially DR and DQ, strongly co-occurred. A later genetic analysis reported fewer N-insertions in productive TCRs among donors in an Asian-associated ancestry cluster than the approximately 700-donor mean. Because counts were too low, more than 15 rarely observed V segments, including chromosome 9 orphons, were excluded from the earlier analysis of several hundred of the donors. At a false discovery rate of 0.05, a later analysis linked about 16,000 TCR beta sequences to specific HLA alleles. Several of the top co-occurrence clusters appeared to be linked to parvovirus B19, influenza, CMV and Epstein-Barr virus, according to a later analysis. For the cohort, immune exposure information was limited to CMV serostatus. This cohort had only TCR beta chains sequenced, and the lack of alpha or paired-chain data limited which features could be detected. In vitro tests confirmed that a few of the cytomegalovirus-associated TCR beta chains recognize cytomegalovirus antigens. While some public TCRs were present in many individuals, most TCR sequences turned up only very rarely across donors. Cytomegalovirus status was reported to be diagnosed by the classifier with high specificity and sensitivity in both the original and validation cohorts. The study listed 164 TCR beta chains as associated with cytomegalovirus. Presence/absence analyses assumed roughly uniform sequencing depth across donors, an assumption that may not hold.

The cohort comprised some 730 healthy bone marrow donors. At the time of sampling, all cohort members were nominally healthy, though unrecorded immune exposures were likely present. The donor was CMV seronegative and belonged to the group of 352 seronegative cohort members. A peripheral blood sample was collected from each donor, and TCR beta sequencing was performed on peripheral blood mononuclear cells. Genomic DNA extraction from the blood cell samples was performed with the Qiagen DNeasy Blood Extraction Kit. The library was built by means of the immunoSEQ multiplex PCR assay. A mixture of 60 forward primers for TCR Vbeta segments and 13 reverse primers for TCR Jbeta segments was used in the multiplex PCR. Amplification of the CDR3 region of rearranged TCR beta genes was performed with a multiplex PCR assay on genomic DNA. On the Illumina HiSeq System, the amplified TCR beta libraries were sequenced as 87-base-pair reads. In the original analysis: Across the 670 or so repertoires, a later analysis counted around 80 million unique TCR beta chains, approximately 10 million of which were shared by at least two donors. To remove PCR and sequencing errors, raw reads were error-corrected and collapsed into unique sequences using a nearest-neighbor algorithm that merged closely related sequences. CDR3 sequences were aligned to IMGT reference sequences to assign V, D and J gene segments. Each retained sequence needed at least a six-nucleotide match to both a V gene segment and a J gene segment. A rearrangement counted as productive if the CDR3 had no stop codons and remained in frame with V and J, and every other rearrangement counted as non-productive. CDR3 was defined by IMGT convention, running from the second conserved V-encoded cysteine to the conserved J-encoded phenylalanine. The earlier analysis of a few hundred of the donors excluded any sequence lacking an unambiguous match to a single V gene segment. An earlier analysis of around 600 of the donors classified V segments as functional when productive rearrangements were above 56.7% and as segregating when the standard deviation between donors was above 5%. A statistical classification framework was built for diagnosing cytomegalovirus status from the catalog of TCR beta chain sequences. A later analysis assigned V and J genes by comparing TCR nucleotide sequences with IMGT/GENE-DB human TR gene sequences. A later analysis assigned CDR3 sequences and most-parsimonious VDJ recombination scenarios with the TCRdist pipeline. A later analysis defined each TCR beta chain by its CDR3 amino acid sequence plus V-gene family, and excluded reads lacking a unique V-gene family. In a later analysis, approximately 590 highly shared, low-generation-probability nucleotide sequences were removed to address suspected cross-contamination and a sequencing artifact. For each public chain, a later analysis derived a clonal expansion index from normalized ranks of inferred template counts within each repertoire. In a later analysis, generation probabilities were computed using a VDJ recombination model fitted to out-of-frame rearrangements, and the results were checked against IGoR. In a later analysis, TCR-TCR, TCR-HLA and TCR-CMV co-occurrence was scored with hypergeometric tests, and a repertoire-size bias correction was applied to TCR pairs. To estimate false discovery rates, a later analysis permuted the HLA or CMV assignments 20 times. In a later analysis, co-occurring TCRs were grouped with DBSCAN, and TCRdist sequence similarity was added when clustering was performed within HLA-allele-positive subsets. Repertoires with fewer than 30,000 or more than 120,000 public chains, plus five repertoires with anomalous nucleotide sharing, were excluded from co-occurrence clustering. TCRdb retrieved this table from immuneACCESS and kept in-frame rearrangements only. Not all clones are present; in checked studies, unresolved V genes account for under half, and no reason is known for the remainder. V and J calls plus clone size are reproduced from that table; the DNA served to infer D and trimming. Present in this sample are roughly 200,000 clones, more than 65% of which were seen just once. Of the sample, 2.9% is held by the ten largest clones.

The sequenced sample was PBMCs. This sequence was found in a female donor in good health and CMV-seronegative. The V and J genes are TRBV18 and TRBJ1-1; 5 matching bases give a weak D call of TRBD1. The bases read TGTGCCAGTCGGCAGGGCTTGGAGACTGAAGCTTTCTTT. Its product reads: CASRQGLETEAFF.